Listed below are T cell receptor beta chains from one sample, sequenced in a study of T-cell reconstitution after alpha-beta-depleted transplantation in children. One entry per CDR3 protein results from TCRdb running MiXCR on the PCR reads. The table lists about 460,000 distinct CDR3 sequences, under 12% of them singletons, with roughly 2% in the top ten. The sequences come from PBMCs, collected before TCRalphabeta/CD19-depleted stem cell transplant. The receptors originated from a child aged 2 to 9 with inherited bone marrow failure, due to receive a stem cell transplant. The CDR3 runs from the conserved cysteine through the conserved F or W. Fields, in order: CDR3 DNA, CDR3 protein, J gene, clone size, CDR3 length, D gene, V gene. The D gene is left open where the match is weak. Rows may omit the clone size; those that give it use once, few, many or a size class.

TGCAGTCCAACCGGCGGGAATACCTACGAGCAGTACTTC	CSPTGGNTYEQYF	TRBJ2-7	many	13	NA	TRBV20-1
TGTGCCAGCAGCTTAGATGGCCCCTGGGAGCAGTACTTC	CASSLDGPWEQYF	TRBJ2-7	few	13	NA	TRBV7-9
TGTGCCAGCAGACGGCGACCCTCTGGGGCCAACGTCCTGACTTTC	CASRRRPSGANVLTF	TRBJ2-6	few	15	NA	TRBV6-1
TGCAGTGTACTAGAGCGGGCACTACTCGGGAGGGCCAGTTACGAGCAGTACTTC	CSVLERALLGRASYEQYF	TRBJ2-7	many	18	TRBD2	TRBV20-1
TGCAGTGCTAGGGCTAGCGTCTACGAGCAGTACTTC	CSARASVYEQYF	TRBJ2-7	many	12	NA	TRBV20-1
TGCAGTGCTAGGCAGGGACTAGCGGTCCGGGATGAGCAGTTCTTC	CSARQGLAVRDEQFF	TRBJ2-1	many	15	TRBD2	TRBV20-1
TGTGCCAGCAGCTTGATGCCCTCAAGCCACGAGCAGTACTTC	CASSLMPSSHEQYF	TRBJ2-7	few	14	NA	TRBV5-5
TGTGCCAGCAGCTTATTCCCTAGCGGGAGTTCCTCCTACAATGAGCAGTTCTTC	CASSLFPSGSSSYNEQFF	TRBJ2-1	many	18	TRBD2	TRBV7-6
TGTGCCAGCAGCCAAGATTCCGGACAGATCCTCTCCTACGAGCAGTACTTC	CASSQDSGQILSYEQYF	TRBJ2-7	many	17	NA	TRBV3-1
TGTGCCAGCAGTTTGTTTCCGGGAGACCTTACGCAGTATTTT	CASSLFPGDLTQYF	TRBJ2-3	many	14	NA	TRBV27
TGTGCCAGCAGCTTGCGGGAGGGAGAGAACACTGAAGCTTTCTTT	CASSLREGENTEAFF	TRBJ1-1	many	15	NA	TRBV12-1
TGTGCCAGCAGCCCGATAGCGGGAGCAGGATCCTACGAGCAGTACTTC	CASSPIAGAGSYEQYF	TRBJ2-7	many	16	TRBD2	TRBV11-2
TGTGCCAGTAGCCGATATAGTCGGACAGTGAACACCGGGGAGCTGTTTTTT	CASSRYSRTVNTGELFF	TRBJ2-2	few	17	NA	TRBV19
TGTGCCAGCAGCAACCAGCGGGAGTGGTACGAGCAGTACTTC	CASSNQREWYEQYF	TRBJ2-7	few	14	TRBD2	TRBV5-4
TGTGCCAGCAGTCCTTCGACAGGGGAGGTGATGGAGACCCAGTACTTC	CASSPSTGEVMETQYF	TRBJ2-5	many	16	TRBD1	TRBV27
TGTGCCAGCAGTTACTCGCCGGGACAGGGCCTCTACGAGCAGTACTTC	CASSYSPGQGLYEQYF	TRBJ2-7	few	16	TRBD1	TRBV6-2/TRBV6-3
TGTGCCACCAGCAGAGATCGGCAGGTGTCTACTGAAGCTTTCTTT	CATSRDRQVSTEAFF	TRBJ1-1	many	15	NA	TRBV15
TGCGCCAGCAGCCAACATCCTAGCGCCGGGGAGCTGTTTTTT	CASSQHPSAGELFF	TRBJ2-2	many	14	NA	TRBV4-3
TGTGCCAGCAGACGAAGCGGAGATACGCAGTATTTT	CASRRSGDTQYF	TRBJ2-3	many	12	NA	TRBV6-1
TGCGCCAGCAGCCAAGTGGCTAGCGGGAGGCCCCAACAAGAGACCCAGTACTTC	CASSQVASGRPQQETQYF	TRBJ2-5	many	18	TRBD2	TRBV4-3
TGCGCCAGCAGGGAAGGACTCGCGCCCTCCTACGAGCAGTACTTC	CASREGLAPSYEQYF	TRBJ2-7	few	15	NA	TRBV10-1
TGCAGTGCCGACACTCGAGGCGAGCAGTACTTC	CSADTRGEQYF	TRBJ2-7	many	11	NA	TRBV20-1
TGTGCCAGCAGCTTGGGCCGGGACTTTTACAATGAGCAGTTCTTC	CASSLGRDFYNEQFF	TRBJ2-1	few	15	NA	TRBV7-2
TGCAGTGCTAGTCAGGGGTTTCCAGATACGCAGTATTTT	CSASQGFPDTQYF	TRBJ2-3	many	13	NA	TRBV20-1
TGTGCCAGCAGCATTCGGGAGGTCGTGCACAATGAGCAGTTCTTC	CASSIREVVHNEQFF	TRBJ2-1	many	15	TRBD2	TRBV27
TGCGCCAGCAGCTTGGGGGCAGGAAGCACAAATCAGCCCCAGCATTTT	CASSLGAGSTNQPQHF	TRBJ1-5	many	16	NA	TRBV5-1
TGCGCCAGCAGCCAGGAGACTAGCCTCAATGAGCAGTTCTTC	CASSQETSLNEQFF	TRBJ2-1	many	14	TRBD2	TRBV4-3
TGCGCCAGCAGCCAAGAAAATGGGCTCACCGGGGAGCTGTTTTTT	CASSQENGLTGELFF	TRBJ2-2	many	15	NA	TRBV4-3
TGTGCCAGCAGCCAAACCTTCTTGGAGACCCAGTACTTC	CASSQTFLETQYF	TRBJ2-5	many	13	NA	TRBV3-1
TGCAGTGCTAAGGACAGGGTATACGCTGAAGCTTTCTTT	CSAKDRVYAEAFF	TRBJ1-1	many	13	TRBD1	TRBV20-1
TGTGCCAGCAGTTACTCCGGTGGCCCAGAACATTACGAGCAGTACTTC	CASSYSGGPEHYEQYF	TRBJ2-7	many	16	NA	TRBV6-5
TGTGCCAGTAGTGATTTTGGGACAGGTTCCTACGAGCAGTACTTC	CASSDFGTGSYEQYF	TRBJ2-7	few	15	TRBD1	TRBV19
TGTGCCATAGGGGTCACCGGGGAGCTGTTTTTT	CAIGVTGELFF	TRBJ2-2	many	11	NA	TRBV12-3/TRBV12-4
TGTGCCACCAGCAGGAGACCTTTGACCGGTTACGAGCAGTACTTC	CATSRRPLTGYEQYF	TRBJ2-7	many	15	NA	TRBV15
TGTGCCAGCAGGGTACTTGAGACTGAAGCTTTCTTT	CASRVLETEAFF	TRBJ1-1	many	12	NA	TRBV2
TGTGCCATCAGTGAGCCGCCCGGACAGGGACACTTCTCCTACGAGCAGTACTTC	CAISEPPGQGHFSYEQYF	TRBJ2-7	many	18	TRBD1	TRBV10-3
TGTGCCAGCTCACCTAGGGCGGGGGCGCAGCCCCAGCATTTT	CASSPRAGAQPQHF	TRBJ1-5	many	14	NA	TRBV18
TGTGCCATCCTAGCGGTGAACACCGGGGAGCTGTTTTTT	CAILAVNTGELFF	TRBJ2-2	few	13	TRBD2	TRBV10-3
TGTGCCAGCAGCTTAGAACATCTCCCGGGCCAGGGGGACCTGTCCTCCTACGAGCAGTACTTC	CASSLEHLPGQGDLSSYEQYF	TRBJ2-7	NA	21	TRBD1	TRBV11-1
TGTGCCAGCAGTTACCCTAGCGGGAGAAGTTACGAGCAGTACTTC	CASSYPSGRSYEQYF	TRBJ2-7	few	15	TRBD2	TRBV6-2/TRBV6-3
TGCAGCGTTTCTTTGGGGGCGGCAGGGGTCACAGATACGCAGTATTTT	CSVSLGAAGVTDTQYF	TRBJ2-3	many	16	NA	TRBV29-1
TGTGCCAGCAGCTTGGTATCCACCCAAGAGACCCAGTACTTC	CASSLVSTQETQYF	TRBJ2-5	NA	14	NA	TRBV11-2
TGTGCCAGCAGCTTAGATCCCCGCGGCAGGGGGGGTTTTTCCGCCCGGACCGGGGAGCTGTTTTTT	CASSLDPRGRGGFSARTGELFF	TRBJ2-2	many	22	NA	TRBV11-2
TGCAGTGCTAGAGATCGGTTTGGGCCGGGGGCCTACGAGCAGTACTTC	CSARDRFGPGAYEQYF	TRBJ2-7	many	16	NA	TRBV20-1
TGCGCCAGCAGCTTGGTGGGGGCTCAATACGAGCAGTACTTC	CASSLVGAQYEQYF	TRBJ2-7	few	14	NA	TRBV5-1
TGTGCCACCAGCAGAGAACCCCTGGGACTAGGGAAGAGGGAGCAGTACTTC	CATSREPLGLGKREQYF	TRBJ2-7	many	17	TRBD2	TRBV15
TGTGCCAGCAGTTACTTCCCAGGGCCTAACTATGGCTACACCTTC	CASSYFPGPNYGYTF	TRBJ1-2	few	15	NA	TRBV6-5